This TCR beta chain emerged from a study of T cell responses to AZD1222 COVID-19 vaccine. TCRdb's table, derived via immunoSEQ multiplex PCR, lists solely in-frame clones and lacks some. The data show around 35,000 clones, with 86% seen just once and 9.5% to 12% held by the top ten. Remarks on this clone: No antigen is known for it.

The CDR3 loop spans 12 amino acids. The V and J ends lost 3 bases and 6 bases respectively, with 6 bases between them. Study-wide findings and caveats: Baseline seropositives among AZD1222 recipients totaled only five to seven.

The sequencing used peripheral blood, collected 28 days after the second AZD1222 dose. The TCR comes from an adult who received the AZD1222 COVID-19 vaccine. This sequence joins TRBV12-3 or TRBV12-4 and TRBJ1-5; D gene ambiguous. CDR3 residues: CASSLSGQPQHF. CDR3 sequence (DNA): TGTGCCAGCAGTTTGAGTGGTCAGCCCCAGCATTTT.